This T cell receptor (beta chain) is from a study of T cell repertoires in cytomegalovirus infection. Overall study: Recently identified HLA-C-restricted CMV epitopes were used, and well-studied HLA-B-restricted CMV epitopes were used as well. It can be stated that public TCR beta signatures indicated CMV infection as well as a matching HLA type. Findings of the study overall: HLA-C-restricted CMV-specific TCR beta clonotypes prevailed in the ex vivo response. Pooled public TCR beta family frequency picked out CMV carriers with the relevant HLA.

TCRdb reanalysed the reads using MiXCR and keeps one entry per CDR3 protein. The sample has around 570,000 distinct CDR3 sequences, about 40% seen once. CDR3 length: 15 residues. Germline V lookup: CDR1 SGHTA, CDR2 FQGNSA. V lost 1 base to trimming and J lost 10 bases, with 14 bases between them. As concerns this clonotype: As yet, its antigen is unknown.

This specimen was cultured PBMCs, taken from culture after CMV antigen stimulation. This TCR derives from a human donor in good health (CMV status not recorded). Some clones in this sample may be carry-over from other donors' samples. V and J are TRBV7-2 and TRBJ1-6; no firm D call. The CDR3 here is CASSLEASVGSPLHF. CDR3 bases: TGTGCCAGCAGCTTAGAGGCCTCTGTAGGGTCACCCCTCCACTTT.